A selection of T cell receptor beta chains follows, all from one sample in a study of cytomegalovirus exposure and HLA in healthy donors. Some clones are missing from TCRdb's copy, which holds only in-frame ones; the method was immunoSEQ multiplex PCR. The sample holds about 51,000 clones. Material: PBMCs. All receptors derive from a female donor in good health and CMV-seronegative. Each CDR3 is given without its conserved first and last residue. Fields, in order: CDR3 protein, D gene, V gene, J gene. A D gene is named only where the DNA matches it firmly.

ASSQGTGRREKLF,TRBD1,TRBV4-3,TRBJ1-4
ASSLGLAGGEQY,TRBD2,TRBV9,TRBJ2-7
ASSLQGVQPQH,-,TRBV6-5,TRBJ1-5
ASSESPRGTLNTEAF,TRBD1,TRBV6-1,TRBJ1-1
ASSSRTGGLEQY,TRBD1,TRBV7-6,TRBJ2-7
AWRHRHRGTGSNQPQH,-,TRBV30,TRBJ1-5
ASATGTSGREQY,TRBD2,TRBV19,TRBJ2-7
ATSRRTSSGRETQY,TRBD2,TRBV15,TRBJ2-5
ASSLDVRGYGYT,-,TRBV7-9,TRBJ1-2
ASSQDVASYEQY,-,TRBV4-2,TRBJ2-7
ASSRTTYEQY,-,TRBV5-6,TRBJ2-7
ASSLNTGQGDFQPQH,TRBD1,TRBV5-6,TRBJ1-5
ASSYREPGYNEQF,-,TRBV6-6,TRBJ2-1
ASSLRLAVSYEQY,TRBD2,TRBV19,TRBJ2-7
ASSQDGGNGQPQH,-,TRBV4-1,TRBJ1-5
ASSSGSGITDTQY,TRBD2,TRBV28,TRBJ2-3
ASSFLGLSITSEQY,-,TRBV7-2,TRBJ2-7
ASSLRLAGEQY,TRBD2,TRBV27,TRBJ2-7
AGSADRAIAYEQY,TRBD1,TRBV30,TRBJ2-7
ASSPTVATEAF,-,TRBV5-1,TRBJ1-1
SVLGTPSYNEQF,-,TRBV29-1,TRBJ2-1
SVGDRLGEKLF,-,TRBV29-1,TRBJ1-4